This TCR beta chain was recovered during a study of shared clonotypes between healthy human individuals. With regard to this clone: Other DNA sequences within the sample encode an identical CDR3.

After removal of 5 bases from V and 6 bases from J, the junction contained 3 bases not matched to a gene. The CDR3 runs to 13 residues. Germline-derived CDR1 and CDR2 are LNHDA and SQIVND (reference sequence). Genomic DNA per cell subset filled all wells of several immunoSEQ plates. In the authors' methods: Owing to the provision of junction-only sequences devoid of quality scores by immunoSEQ, filtering differed. Clones were sequenced by immunoSEQ multiplex PCR, and TCRdb holds only the in-frame ones, with some missing. The D gene and trimming were derived from the DNA, and the V and J assignments and clone size from that table. Of approximately 2,000,000 clones listed, just under 95% are singletons.

The clonotype comes from a man aged 18 to 30 in good health. Some clones in this sample may be carry-over from other donors' samples. Material: naive CD4+ T cells from PBMCs. Subset described: CD45RA+ positively selected. V gene TRBV19 combines with J gene TRBJ2-2; 7 nucleotides agree with TRBD1. CDR3 sequence reads: CASSPQGAGELFF. The CDR3 nucleotides are TGTGCCAGTAGTCCCCAGGGGGCCGGGGAGCTGTTTTTT.